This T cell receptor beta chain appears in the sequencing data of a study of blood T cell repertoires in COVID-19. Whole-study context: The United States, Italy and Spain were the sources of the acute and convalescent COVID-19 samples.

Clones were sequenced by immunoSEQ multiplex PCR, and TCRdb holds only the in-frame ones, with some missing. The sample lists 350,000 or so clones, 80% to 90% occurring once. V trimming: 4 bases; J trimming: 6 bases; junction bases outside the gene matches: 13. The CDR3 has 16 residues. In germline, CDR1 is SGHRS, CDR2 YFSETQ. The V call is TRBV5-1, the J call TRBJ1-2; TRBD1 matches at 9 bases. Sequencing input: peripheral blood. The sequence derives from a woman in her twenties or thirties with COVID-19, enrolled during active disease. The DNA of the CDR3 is TGCGCCAGCAGCCTCTCCGGGACAGGGCTGGAAGATGGCTACACCTTC. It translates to CASSLSGTGLEDGYTF.